This T cell receptor (beta chain) was identified in a study of blood T cell repertoires in COVID-19. Overall study context: From the United States, Italy and Spain came samples of acute and convalescent COVID-19. PBMCs, B-cell-depleted T cells, or T cells provided the cDNA or gDNA that made up the material.

Only a few counts were recorded for this clone. Germline V CDR1 and CDR2: LNHDA, SQIVND (reference sequence). CDR3 length: 13 amino acids. V shed 6 bases, J shed 6 bases, and the junction held 6 bases outside the gene matches. Original processing notes: Scientists estimated how many nucleated cells there were by amplifying reference gene primers. TCRdb's table, derived via immunoSEQ multiplex PCR, lists solely in-frame clones and lacks some. V and J calls plus clone size are reproduced from that table; the DNA served to infer D and trimming. The table lists about 21,000 clones, approximately 84% of them singletons.

This clonotype was sampled from a man aged 40-49 years with acute or convalescent COVID-19. The specimen sequenced was peripheral blood. The V gene is TRBV19, the J gene TRBJ2-7, with 9 bases fitting TRBD1. In DNA, the CDR3 is TGTGCCAGTAGCCGGGACAGGGAATCCGAGCAGTACTTC. Translation gives CASSRDRESEQYF.